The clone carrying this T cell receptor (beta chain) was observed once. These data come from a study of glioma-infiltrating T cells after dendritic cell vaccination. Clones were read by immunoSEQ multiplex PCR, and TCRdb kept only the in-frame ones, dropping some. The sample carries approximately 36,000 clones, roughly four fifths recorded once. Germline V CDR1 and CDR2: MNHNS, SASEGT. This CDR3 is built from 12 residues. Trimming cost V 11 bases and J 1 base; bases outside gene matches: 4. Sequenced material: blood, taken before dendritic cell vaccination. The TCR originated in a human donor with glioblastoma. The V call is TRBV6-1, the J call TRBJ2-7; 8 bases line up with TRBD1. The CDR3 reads CAGRTGSYEQYF. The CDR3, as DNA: TGTGCCGGTCGGACAGGGTCCTACGAGCAGTACTTC.